This section outlines one T cell receptor (beta chain) sequence together with its context. Profiled with immunoSEQ multiplex PCR; TCRdb holds only in-frame clones, not every one. The sample yields some 120,000 clones, more than 75% seen once. The data were taken from a study of control samples from healthy donors and cancer patients. The germline V gene has CDR1 SGHAT and CDR2 FQNNGV. V dropped 5 bases and J dropped 6; count of bases not matched to a gene: 9. There are 16 residues in the CDR3. The origin of this receptor is a man between 18 and 29 years old in good health. The J gene is TRBJ2-1, the V gene TRBV11-2; TRBD2 agrees at 11 bases. Sequencing used blood. CDR3 sequence: CASSGPGLAETNEQFF. Here the CDR3 DNA reads TGTGCCAGCAGCGGACCGGGACTAGCGGAAACCAATGAGCAGTTCTTC.